A selection of T cell receptor beta chains follows, all from one sample in a study of OX40 agonist ivuxolimab in advanced cancers. Sequencing used immunoSEQ multiplex PCR; TCRdb keeps in-frame clones, though not all of them. This table holds about 48,000 clones, roughly 90% found once. The sample here was CD4+ or CD8+ T cells sorted from blood, taken in a trial of the OX40 agonist ivuxolimab. The receptors were sampled from an adult with an advanced solid tumor such as melanoma, head and neck, liver or kidney cancer. The CDR3 runs from the conserved cysteine through the conserved F or W. The D gene is left open where the match is weak. The size of a clone is reported for some rows only, either as once, few or many, or as a class for expanded clones.

>TRBD2|.|TRBV18|TRBJ2-5
CASSPGTSLQETQYF
TGTGCCAGCTCACCTGGGACTAGCCTCCAAGAGACCCAGTACTTC
>TRBD1|.|TRBV19|TRBJ1-2
CASRGQGNYGYTF
TGTGCCAGTAGGGGACAGGGTAACTATGGCTACACCTTC
>TRBD2|.|TRBV27|TRBJ2-1
CASTAYSGGAYNEQFF
TGTGCCAGCACCGCTTACAGCGGGGGGGCCTACAATGAGCAGTTCTTC
>.|.|TRBV2|TRBJ2-1
CASSGGAYNEQFF
TGTGCCAGCAGTGGGGGGGCCTACAATGAGCAGTTCTTC
>TRBD2|.|TRBV2|TRBJ2-7
CAKGTSGIEQYF
TGTGCCAAAGGGACTAGCGGGATTGAGCAGTACTTC
>.|.|TRBV15|TRBJ2-1
CATSSMEASYNEQFF
TGTGCCACCAGCAGTATGGAGGCCTCCTACAATGAGCAGTTCTTC
>.|.|TRBV6-1|TRBJ1-5
CASSEGGSNQPQHF
TGTGCCAGCAGTGAAGGGGGGAGCAATCAGCCCCAGCATTTT
>.|.|TRBV28|TRBJ1-2
CASSLSPGANYGYTF
TGTGCCAGCAGTTTATCCCCGGGTGCTAACTATGGCTACACCTTC
>.|.|TRBV10-1|TRBJ1-1
CASSESIGQPNTEAFF
TGCGCCAGCAGTGAGTCCATTGGACAGCCGAACACTGAAGCTTTCTTT
>TRBD1|.|TRBV11-3|TRBJ2-1
CASSLGQNYNEQFF
TGTGCCAGCAGCTTGGGACAGAACTACAATGAGCAGTTCTTC
>TRBD1|.|TRBV13|TRBJ1-2
CASSLSGTGVIYGYTF
TGTGCCAGCAGTCTTAGTGGGACAGGGGTGATCTATGGCTACACCTTC
>.|medium-sized|TRBV5-6|TRBJ2-5
CASSLAYGQETQYF
TGTGCCAGCAGCTTGGCGTACGGGCAAGAGACCCAGTACTTC
>TRBD2|.|TRBV11-2|TRBJ2-1
CASSAYGTSGRPYNEQFF
TGTGCCAGCAGCGCATACGGGACTAGCGGGAGACCCTACAATGAGCAGTTCTTC